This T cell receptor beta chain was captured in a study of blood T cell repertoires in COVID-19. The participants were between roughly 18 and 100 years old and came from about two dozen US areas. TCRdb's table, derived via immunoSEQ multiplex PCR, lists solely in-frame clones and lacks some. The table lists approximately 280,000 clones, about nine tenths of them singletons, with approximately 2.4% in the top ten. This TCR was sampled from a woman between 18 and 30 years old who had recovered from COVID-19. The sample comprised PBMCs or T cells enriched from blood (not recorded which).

The CDR3 sequence is CASGQGQSNEQFF. The CDR3 DNA reads as TGTGCTAGTGGCCAAGGACAGAGCAATGAGCAGTTCTTC. The chain links TRBV12-5 to TRBJ2-1, with D tentatively TRBD1 (6 bases). CDR1 LGHNT and CDR2 FRNRAP come from the germline V gene. This CDR3 is built from 13 residues. V gave up 6 bases and J gave up 6 bases, with 12 bases separating them. Drawing the rest from reference TRBV12-5 and TRBJ2-1, the complete variable domain is DARVTQTPRHKVTEMGQEVTMRCQPILGHNTVFWYRQTMMQGLELLAYFRNRAPLDDSGMPKDRFSAEMPDATLATLKIQPSEPRDSAVYFCASGQGQSNEQFFGPGTRLTVL.